This TCR beta chain was obtained from a study of cytomegalovirus exposure and HLA in healthy donors. Study findings and constraints: Some public TCRs appeared in many individuals, while most sequences were rare. A classifier reportedly called cytomegalovirus status with high sensitivity and specificity. Cytomegalovirus-associated TCR beta chains were listed, numbering around 150.

These donors were members of the roughly 120-subject validation cohort, a group separate from the approximately 620-subject first cohort. Libraries were prepared by immunoSEQ multiplex PCR; TCRdb keeps only in-frame clonotypes and omits some of them. The sample has under 300,000 clones; 65% to 90% are singletons. CDR3 size: 13 residues. The trim removed 4 bases at V and 6 bases at J, leaving 1 base unmatched. Germline loops: CDR1 MNHEY, CDR2 SMNVEV (reference sequence). Concerning this clone itself: Its antigen is undetermined.

V is TRBV27 and J is TRBJ1-5; 9 bases map to TRBD1. The receptor was derived from a woman between 18 and 29 years old in good health and CMV-seronegative. What was sequenced was PBMCs. This chain's CDR3 is CASSYRGPQPQHF. DNA of the CDR3: TGTGCCAGCAGTTACAGGGGGCCTCAGCCCCAGCATTTT.